The sequence of this TCR beta chain was determined in a study of cytomegalovirus exposure and HLA in healthy donors. Study observations and caveats: Common viral pathogens seemed to be connected with several of the most significant clusters, according to a later analysis. In an earlier analysis, about 87% or about 30%: the productive usage of most TCR beta V segments. TCR sequences were mostly rare, though some public TCRs occurred in many donors.

The PCR made use of 60 Vbeta and 13 Jbeta primers. Sequenced by immunoSEQ multiplex PCR; TCRdb stores in-frame clones only, minus some. The sample consists of 120,000 or so clones, roughly 82% of them appearing once. In this sample, this clone turned up a few times. Its antigen remains unidentified. This CDR3 comprises 15 residues. Germline V gene lookup returns CDR1 MRHNA and CDR2 SNTAGT. V was pared by 6 bases and J by 2 bases, with 6 bases of the junction left unmatched. The sequencing sample was made of PBMCs. This chain joins TRBV6-4 and TRBJ1-5, with TRBD1 matching over 8 bases. This receptor was taken from a man younger than 35 in good health and CMV-seropositive. The CDR3 here is CASSLTGAGNQPQHF. The CDR3, as DNA: TGTGCCAGCAGCCTGACAGGGGCAGGCAATCAGCCCCAGCATTTT.